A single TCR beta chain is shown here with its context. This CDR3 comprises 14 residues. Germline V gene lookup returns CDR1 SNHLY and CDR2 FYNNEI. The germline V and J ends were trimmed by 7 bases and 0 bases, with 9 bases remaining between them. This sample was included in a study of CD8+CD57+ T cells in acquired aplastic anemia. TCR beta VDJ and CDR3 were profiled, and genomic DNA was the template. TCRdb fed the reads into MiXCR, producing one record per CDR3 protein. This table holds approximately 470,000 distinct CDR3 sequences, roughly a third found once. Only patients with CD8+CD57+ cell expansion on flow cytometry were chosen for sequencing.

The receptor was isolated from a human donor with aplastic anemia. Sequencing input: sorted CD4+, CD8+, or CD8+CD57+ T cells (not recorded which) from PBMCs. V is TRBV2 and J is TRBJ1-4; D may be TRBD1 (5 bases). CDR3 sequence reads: CASNRQSTNEKLFF. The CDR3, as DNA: TGTGCCAGCAACCGACAGTCAACTAATGAAAAACTGTTTTTT. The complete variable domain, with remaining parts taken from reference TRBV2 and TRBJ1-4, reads EPEVTQTPSHQVTQMGQEVILRCVPISNHLYFYWYRQILGQKVEFLVSFYNNEISEKSEIFDDQFSVERPDGSNFTLKIRSTKLEDSAMYFCASNRQSTNEKLFFGSGTQLSVL.